This T cell receptor beta chain was captured by sequencing in a study of blood T cell repertoires in COVID-19. TCRdb keeps only in-frame clones here, not all; method: immunoSEQ multiplex PCR. Of some 250,000 clones listed, about 87% were seen once; the top ten hold about 5%. The V segment lost 5 bases and the J segment 7 bases; nucleotides outside the gene matches: 9. The CDR3 sequence is 15 residues long. Germline-derived CDR1 and CDR2 are LNHDA and SQIVND (reference sequence). The chain links TRBV19 to TRBJ1-5; 9 bases are shared with TRBD1. This TCR was sampled from a woman aged 55-75 years with COVID-19, enrolled during active disease. The sequenced sample consisted of peripheral blood. The chain's CDR3 is CASSWGQGKGQPQHF. The CDR3 DNA sequence: TGTGCCAGTAGTTGGGGACAGGGAAAGGGCCAGCCCCAGCATTTT.